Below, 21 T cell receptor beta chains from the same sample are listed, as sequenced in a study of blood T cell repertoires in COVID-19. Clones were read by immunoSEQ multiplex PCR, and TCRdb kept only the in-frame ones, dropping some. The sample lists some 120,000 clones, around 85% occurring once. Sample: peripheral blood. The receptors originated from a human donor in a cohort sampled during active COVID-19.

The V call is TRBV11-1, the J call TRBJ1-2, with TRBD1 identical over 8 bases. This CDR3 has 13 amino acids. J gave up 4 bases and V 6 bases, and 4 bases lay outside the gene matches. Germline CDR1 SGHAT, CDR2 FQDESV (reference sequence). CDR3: CASRRTGTYGYTF. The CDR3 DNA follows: TGTGCCAGCAGGCGGACAGGGACCTATGGCTACACCTTC.

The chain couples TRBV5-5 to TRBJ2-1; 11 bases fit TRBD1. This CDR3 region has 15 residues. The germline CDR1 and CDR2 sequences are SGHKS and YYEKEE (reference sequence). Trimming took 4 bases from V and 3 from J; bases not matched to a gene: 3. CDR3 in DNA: TGTGCCAGCAGCCTCGGGACAGGGGGCTACAATGAGCAGTTCTTC. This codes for CASSLGTGGYNEQFF.

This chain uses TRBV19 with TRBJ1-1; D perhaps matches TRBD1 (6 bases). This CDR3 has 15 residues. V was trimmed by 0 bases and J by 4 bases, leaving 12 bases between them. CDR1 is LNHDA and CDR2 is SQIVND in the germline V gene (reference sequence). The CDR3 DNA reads TGTGCCAGTAGTATAGATCGGGGGGGCCCCACTGAAGCTTTCTTT. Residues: CASSIDRGGPTEAFF. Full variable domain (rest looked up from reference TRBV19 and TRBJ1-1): DGGITQSPKYLFRKEGQNVTLSCEQNLNHDAMYWYRQDPGQGLRLIYYSQIVNDFQKGDIAEGYSVSREKKESFPLTVTSAQKNPTAFYLCASSIDRGGPTEAFFGQGTRLTVV.

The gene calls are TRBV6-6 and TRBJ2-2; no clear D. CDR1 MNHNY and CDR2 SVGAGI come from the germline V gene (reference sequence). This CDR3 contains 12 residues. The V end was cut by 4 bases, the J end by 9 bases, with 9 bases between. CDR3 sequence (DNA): TGTGCCAGCAGTTCGAGTGACTGGGAGCTGTTTTTT. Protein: CASSSSDWELFF.

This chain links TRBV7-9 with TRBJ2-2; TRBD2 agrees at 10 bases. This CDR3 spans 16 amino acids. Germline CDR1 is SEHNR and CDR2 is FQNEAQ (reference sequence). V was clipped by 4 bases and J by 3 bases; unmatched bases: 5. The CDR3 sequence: CASSWSGRVDTGELFF. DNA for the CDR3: TGTGCCAGCAGCTGGAGCGGGAGGGTCGACACCGGGGAGCTGTTTTTT.

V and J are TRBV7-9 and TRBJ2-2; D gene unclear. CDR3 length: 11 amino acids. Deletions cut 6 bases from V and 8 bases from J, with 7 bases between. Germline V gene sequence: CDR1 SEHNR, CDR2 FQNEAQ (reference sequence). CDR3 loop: CASSSFGELFF. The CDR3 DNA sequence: TGTGCCAGCAGTTCCTTTGGGGAGCTGTTTTTT.

CDR3 coding DNA: TGTGCCAGTAGTGGATCACAGGGGGTTGGATACGAGCAGTACTTC. Translation gives CASSGSQGVGYEQYF. This chain links TRBV19 with TRBJ2-7; 8 nucleotides align to TRBD1. The CDR3 covers 15 residues. CDR1 and CDR2 from the germline V gene are LNHDA and SQIVND (reference sequence). V was pared by 5 bases and J by 4 bases, with 10 bases of the junction left unmatched. Full variable domain (rest looked up from reference TRBV19 and TRBJ2-7): DGGITQSPKYLFRKEGQNVTLSCEQNLNHDAMYWYRQDPGQGLRLIYYSQIVNDFQKGDIAEGYSVSREKKESFPLTVTSAQKNPTAFYLCASSGSQGVGYEQYFGPGTRLTVT.

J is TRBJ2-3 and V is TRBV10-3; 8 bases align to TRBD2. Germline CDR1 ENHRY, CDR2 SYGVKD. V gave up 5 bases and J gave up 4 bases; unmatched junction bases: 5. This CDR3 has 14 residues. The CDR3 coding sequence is TGTGCCATCAGTCCGGGACTAGAGGCAGATACGCAGTATTTT. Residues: CAISPGLEADTQYF.

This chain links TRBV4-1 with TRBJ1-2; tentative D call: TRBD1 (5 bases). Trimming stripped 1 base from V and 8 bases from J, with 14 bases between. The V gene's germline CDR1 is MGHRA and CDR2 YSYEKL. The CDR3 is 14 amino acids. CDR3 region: CASSQGVRAHGYTF. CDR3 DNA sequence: TGCGCCAGCAGCCAAGGCGTCAGGGCTCACGGCTACACCTTC.

The CDR3 DNA reads as TGTGCCAGCAGTGAAAGACAGGGCGGGTCACCCCTCCACTTT. Its translation is CASSERQGGSPLHF. V gene TRBV2 combines with J gene TRBJ1-6, with 7 bases identical to TRBD1. The germline V gene has CDR1 SNHLY and CDR2 FYNNEI. CDR3 length equals 14 residues. V lost 2 bases, J lost 10 bases, and 5 bases stayed unmatched.

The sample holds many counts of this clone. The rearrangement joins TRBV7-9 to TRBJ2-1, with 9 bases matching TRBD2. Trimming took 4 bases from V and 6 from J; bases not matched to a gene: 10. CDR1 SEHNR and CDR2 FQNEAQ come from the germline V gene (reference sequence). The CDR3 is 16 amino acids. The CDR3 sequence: CASSSNLAGQLNEQFF. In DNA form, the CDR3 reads TGTGCCAGCAGCTCGAACCTAGCGGGACAACTCAATGAGCAGTTCTTC.

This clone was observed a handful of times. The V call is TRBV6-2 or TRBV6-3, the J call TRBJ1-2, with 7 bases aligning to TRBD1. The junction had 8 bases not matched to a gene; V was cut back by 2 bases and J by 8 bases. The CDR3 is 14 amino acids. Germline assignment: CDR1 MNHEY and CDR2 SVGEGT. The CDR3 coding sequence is TGTGCCAGCAGTTACACGAACAGGGGAGGCGGCTACACCTTC. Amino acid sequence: CASSYTNRGGGYTF.

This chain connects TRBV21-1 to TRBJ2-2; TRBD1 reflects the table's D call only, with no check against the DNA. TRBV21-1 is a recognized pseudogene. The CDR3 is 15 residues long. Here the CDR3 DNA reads TGTGCCAGCAGCAAGGACAGGAGCCCCACCGGGGAGCTGTTTTTT. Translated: CASSKDRSPTGELFF.

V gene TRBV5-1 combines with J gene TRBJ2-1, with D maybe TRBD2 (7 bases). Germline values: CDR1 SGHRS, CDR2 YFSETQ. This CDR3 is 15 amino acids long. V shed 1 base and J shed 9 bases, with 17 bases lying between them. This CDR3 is CASSLNAGAGVEQFF. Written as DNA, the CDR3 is TGCGCCAGCAGCTTGAATGCGGGGGCTGGGGTTGAGCAGTTCTTC.

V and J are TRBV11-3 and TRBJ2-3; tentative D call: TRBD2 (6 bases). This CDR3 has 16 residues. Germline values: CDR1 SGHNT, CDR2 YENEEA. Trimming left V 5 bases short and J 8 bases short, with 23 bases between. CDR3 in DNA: TGTGCCAGCAGCCCTCGTACTACCACCTCAGCGGGTACGCAGTATTTT. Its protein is CASSPRTTTSAGTQYF.

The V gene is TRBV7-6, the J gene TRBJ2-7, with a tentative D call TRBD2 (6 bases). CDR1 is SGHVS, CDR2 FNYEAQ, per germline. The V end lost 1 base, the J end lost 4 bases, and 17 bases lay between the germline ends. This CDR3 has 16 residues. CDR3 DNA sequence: TGTGCCAGCAGCTTAGTTGCGGGGCAAGGGGTTTACGAGCAGTACTTC. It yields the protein CASSLVAGQGVYEQYF.

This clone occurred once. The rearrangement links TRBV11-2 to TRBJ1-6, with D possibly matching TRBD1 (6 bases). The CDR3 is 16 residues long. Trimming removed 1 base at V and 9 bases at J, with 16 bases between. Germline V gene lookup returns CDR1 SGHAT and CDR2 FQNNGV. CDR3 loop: CASSLGSGQGISPLHF. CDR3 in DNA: TGTGCCAGCAGCTTAGGGTCTGGGCAGGGGATTTCACCCCTCCACTTT. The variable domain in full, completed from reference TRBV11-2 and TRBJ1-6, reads EAGVAQSPRYKIIEKRQSVAFWCNPISGHATLYWYQQILGQGPKLLIQFQNNGVVDDSQLPKDRFSAERLKGVDSTLKIQPAKLEDSAVYLCASSLGSGQGISPLHFGNGTRLTVT.

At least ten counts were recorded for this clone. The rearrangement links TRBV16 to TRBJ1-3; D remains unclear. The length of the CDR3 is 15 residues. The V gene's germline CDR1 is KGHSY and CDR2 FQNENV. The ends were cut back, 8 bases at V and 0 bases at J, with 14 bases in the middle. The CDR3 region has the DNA TGTGCCAGCCTTGGGGAGGAGCCCTCTGGAAACACCATATATTTT. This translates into CASLGEEPSGNTIYF.

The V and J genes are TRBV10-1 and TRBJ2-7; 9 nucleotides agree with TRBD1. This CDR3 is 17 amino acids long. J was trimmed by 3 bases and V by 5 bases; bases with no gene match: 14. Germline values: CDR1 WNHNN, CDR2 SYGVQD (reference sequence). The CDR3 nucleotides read TGCGCCAGCAGTAGCCGGGGAGGGACAGGGAGTGTCTACGAGCAGTACGTC. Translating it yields CASSSRGGTGSVYEQYV.

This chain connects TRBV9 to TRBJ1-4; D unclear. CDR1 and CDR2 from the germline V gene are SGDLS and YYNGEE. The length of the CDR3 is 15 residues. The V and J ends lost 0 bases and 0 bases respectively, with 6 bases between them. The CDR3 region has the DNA TGTGCCAGCAGCGTAGCTCCTACAACTAATGAAAAACTGTTTTTT. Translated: CASSVAPTTNEKLFF.

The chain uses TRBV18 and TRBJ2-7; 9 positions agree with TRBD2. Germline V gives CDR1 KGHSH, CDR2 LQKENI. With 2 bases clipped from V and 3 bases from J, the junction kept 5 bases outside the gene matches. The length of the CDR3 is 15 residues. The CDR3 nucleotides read TGTGCCAGCTCACCAAAGGGGACTAGCATCTACGAGCAGTACTTC. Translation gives CASSPKGTSIYEQYF. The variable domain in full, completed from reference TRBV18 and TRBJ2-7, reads NAGVMQNPRHLVRRRGQEARLRCSPMKGHSHVYWYRQLPEEGLKFMVYLQKENIIDESGMPKERFSAEFPKEGPSILRIQQVVRGDSAAYFCASSPKGTSIYEQYFGPGTRLTVT.